The 28 T cell receptor beta chains listed next were all sequenced from one sample in a study of siplizumab effects on memory and regulatory T cells. The method was immunoSEQ multiplex PCR; TCRdb's version includes in-frame clones alone and lacks a portion of them. The data hold tens of thousands of clones, with around 98% observed a single time. The sample comprised naive CD8+ T cells sorted from blood. All receptors derive from a human donor in good health.

V is TRBV13 and J is TRBJ2-3; no firm D call. The CDR3 is 13 residues long. V was pared by 1 base and J by 4 bases, with 6 bases between. The germline V gene encodes CDR1 PRHDT and CDR2 FYEKMQ (reference sequence). The CDR3 is CASSLEGADTQYF. CDR3 coding DNA: TGTGCCAGCAGCTTAGAGGGTGCAGATACGCAGTATTTT.

This clone was recorded once. The chain has TRBV19 and TRBJ1-3; TRBD1 matches 7 bases. CDR1 and CDR2 (germline): LNHDA, SQIVND (reference sequence). V lost 3 bases, J lost 5 bases, and 1 base stayed unmatched. The CDR3 contains 13 residues. The CDR3 reads CASSMTGRNTIYF. The CDR3, as DNA: TGTGCCAGTAGTATGACAGGGAGAAACACCATATATTTT.

V usage is TRBV19 and J usage is TRBJ1-5; D not resolved. The CDR3 spans 16 residues. Germline CDR1 is LNHDA and CDR2 is SQIVND (reference sequence). With 2 bases removed from V and 0 bases from J, the gap between germline ends came to 11 bases. CDR3 region: CASSISGRLSNQPQHF. Written as DNA, the CDR3 is TGTGCCAGTAGTATATCGGGCAGACTTAGCAATCAGCCCCAGCATTTT.

This chain uses TRBV7-6 with TRBJ1-5, with 9 bases fitting TRBD1. Germline V gene sequence: CDR1 SGHVS, CDR2 FNYEAQ. The CDR3 sequence is 15 residues long. Unmatched junction bases numbered 2, after V lost 3 bases and J lost 2 bases. The CDR3 region has the DNA TGTGCCAGCAGCTTTAGACAGGGGGGCAATCAGCCCCAGCATTTT. As protein: CASSFRQGGNQPQHF.

V gene TRBV4-1 combines with J gene TRBJ2-3; D is unclear. Germline V gene lookup returns CDR1 MGHRA and CDR2 YSYEKL. The CDR3 extends over 14 amino acids. V was trimmed by 0 bases and J by 6 bases, leaving 10 bases between them. The CDR3 sequence: CASSQEVSWDTQYF. CDR3 nucleotides: TGCGCCAGCAGCCAAGAGGTTAGCTGGGATACGCAGTATTTT.

This clone was seen just once. V is TRBV4-3 and J is TRBJ2-2; unclear D gene. Germline assignment: CDR1 LGHNA and CDR2 YSLEER. Between the trimmed V and J ends, which lost 2 bases and 7 bases, there was a span of 5 bases. The length of the CDR3 is 12 residues. The CDR3 reads CASSQFGGELFF. DNA of the CDR3: TGCGCCAGCAGCCAATTCGGCGGGGAGCTGTTTTTT.

This rearrangement joins TRBV30 to TRBJ2-5; 9 positions agree with TRBD1. The CDR3 runs to 13 residues. Germline CDR1 is GTSNPN and CDR2 is SVGIG (reference sequence). The V segment lost 2 bases and the J segment 4 bases; nucleotides outside the gene matches: 2. CDR3 loop: CAWSTGGPETQYF. The DNA for the CDR3 is TGTGCCTGGAGTACAGGGGGCCCAGAGACCCAGTACTTC. The full variable domain, with the rest looked up from reference TRBV30 and TRBJ2-5, is SQTIHQWPATLVQPVGSPLSLECTVEGTSNPNLYWYRQAAGRGLQLLFYSVGIGQISSEVPQNLSASRPQDRQFILSSKKLLLSDSGFYLCAWSTGGPETQYFGPGTRLLVL.

The rearrangement uses TRBV27 and TRBJ1-5; D not resolved. From germline, CDR1 is MNHEY and CDR2 SMNVEV (reference sequence). The CDR3 spans 14 residues. V gave up 7 bases and J gave up 0 bases, with 10 bases separating them. CDR3 protein: CASKRRNSNQPQHF. The CDR3 nucleotides are TGTGCCAGCAAGAGACGAAATAGCAATCAGCCCCAGCATTTT.

J is TRBJ2-7 and V is TRBV5-4; 9 nucleotides agree with TRBD1. The CDR3 has 14 residues. Germline CDR1 is SGHNT and CDR2 is YYREEE (reference sequence). V lost 0 bases and J lost 6; bases outside the gene matches: 4. CDR3 in DNA: TGTGCCAGCAGCTTGGCGGGGACAGGGTCCGAGCAGTACTTC. Its protein product is CASSLAGTGSEQYF.

This chain joins TRBV13 and TRBJ1-5; D uncertain. Per germline, CDR1 PRHDT and CDR2 FYEKMQ (reference sequence). The V and J ends lost 0 bases and 2 bases respectively, with 5 bases between them. The CDR3 runs to 14 residues. CDR3 nucleotides: TGTGCCAGCAGCTTAGGGACGGGCAATCAGCCCCAGCATTTT. Protein: CASSLGTGNQPQHF.

The V gene is TRBV6-5, the J gene TRBJ2-7; D is possibly TRBD2 (6 bases). V dropped 5 bases and J dropped 2 bases, with 10 bases sitting between them. The CDR3 length is 13 residues. Germline assignment: CDR1 MNHEY and CDR2 SVGAGI. CDR3 sequence reads: CASSMRGPYEQYF. CDR3 sequence (DNA): TGTGCCAGCAGTATGCGGGGACCCTACGAGCAGTACTTC.

This clone was detected once. The chain recombines TRBV14 with TRBJ1-1; D may be TRBD1 (5 bases). V was cut by 3 bases and J by 3 bases, with 8 bases left in between. The CDR3 loop spans 13 amino acids. Germline V CDR1 and CDR2: SGHDN, FVKESK. The CDR3 sequence: CASSHRADTEAFF. The DNA of the CDR3 is TGTGCCAGCAGCCACAGGGCGGACACTGAAGCTTTCTTT.

The chain links TRBV2 to TRBJ2-7; D unclear. This CDR3 has 13 amino acids. The germline V gene has CDR1 SNHLY and CDR2 FYNNEI. The V and J ends lost 4 bases and 1 base respectively, with 8 bases between them. CDR3 residues: CASSVTSSYEQYF. As DNA, the CDR3 is TGTGCCAGCAGTGTAACAAGTTCCTACGAGCAGTACTTC.

A remark on this clone: One end of the junction varies from germline; a read error may be responsible. The chain has TRBV30 and TRBJ2-2; 7 bases match TRBD2. CDR1 and CDR2 from the germline V gene are GTSNPN and SVGIG (reference sequence). The CDR3 runs 13 residues. Here the CDR3 DNA reads TGTGCCTGGAGTGGGGACTATCACCGGGGAGCTGTTTTT. Translating it yields CAWSGDYHRGAVF.

The V gene is TRBV4-1, the J gene TRBJ2-1; D unresolved. There are 12 residues in the CDR3. Germline V CDR1 and CDR2: MGHRA, YSYEKL. Trimming cost V 1 base and J 10 bases, with 8 bases left between them. The CDR3 sequence: CASSQGLKEQFF. CDR3 nucleotide sequence: TGCGCCAGCAGCCAAGGCCTTAAGGAGCAGTTCTTC.

This chain uses TRBV28 with TRBJ2-7; 8 positions match TRBD2. Germline V gives CDR1 MDHEN, CDR2 SYDVKM. The CDR3 contains 17 residues. The trim removed 1 base at V and 5 bases at J, leaving 13 bases unmatched. This chain's CDR3 is CASSLLSTGGLDDEQYF. The CDR3 nucleotides are TGTGCCAGCAGTTTATTAAGTACGGGGGGGCTGGACGACGAGCAGTACTTC. Full variable domain (rest looked up from reference TRBV28 and TRBJ2-7): DVKVTQSSRYLVKRTGEKVFLECVQDMDHENMFWYRQDPGLGLRLIYFSYDVKMKEKGDIPEGYSVSREKKERFSLILESASTNQTSMYLCASSLLSTGGLDDEQYFGPGTRLTVT.

CDR3 in DNA: TGTGCCAGCAGCCCGACAGGGGGCATCTACGAGCAGTACTTC. As protein: CASSPTGGIYEQYF. J is TRBJ2-7 and V is TRBV7-3; 10 nucleotides align to TRBD1. From germline, CDR1 is SGHTA and CDR2 FQGTGA. V lost 5 bases, J lost 3 bases, and 4 bases stayed unmatched. This CDR3 is built from 14 residues.

The table lists this clone with a count of one. The rearrangement links TRBV10-1 to TRBJ2-1; D not certain. The CDR3 is 14 amino acids. Germline V lookup: CDR1 WNHNN, CDR2 SYGVQD (reference sequence). V lost 0 bases and J 6 bases, leaving 9 bases between the germline ends. In DNA, the CDR3 is TGCGCCAGCAGTGAGTCAGGGTGGGGCAATGAGCAGTTCTTC. Translated: CASSESGWGNEQFF.

The chain recombines TRBV7-2 with TRBJ2-1; 11 bases fit TRBD2. CDR1 and CDR2 from the germline V gene are SGHTA and FQGNSA. The junction had 0 bases not matched to a gene; V was cut back by 4 bases and J by 1 base. This CDR3 contains 15 residues. CDR3 sequence: CASSSSGRSYNEQFF. The CDR3 region has the DNA TGTGCCAGCAGCTCTAGCGGGAGGTCCTACAATGAGCAGTTCTTC. The full variable domain, in which reference TRBV7-2 and TRBJ2-1 provide the parts outside the CDR3, is GAGVSQSPSNKVTEKGKDVELRCDPISGHTALYWYRQSLGQGLEFLIYFQGNSAPDKSGLPSDRFSAERTGGSVSTLTIQRTQQEDSAVYLCASSSSGRSYNEQFFGPGTRLTVL.

V and J are TRBV28 and TRBJ1-5, with a weak D call TRBD1 (6 bases). Germline V gene sequence: CDR1 MDHEN, CDR2 SYDVKM. Trimming pared 6 bases from V and 3 bases from J, leaving 12 bases between. This CDR3 contains 14 residues. The CDR3 is CASSQGHLNQPQHF. CDR3 nucleotides: TGTGCCAGCAGCCAGGGACATCTCAATCAGCCCCAGCATTTT.

The gene calls are TRBV5-8 and TRBJ2-7; D could derive from TRBD1 or TRBD2 (5 bases each). CDR1 is SGHTS and CDR2 is YDEGEE in the germline V gene. This CDR3 region has 15 residues. Deletions cut 5 bases from V and 3 bases from J, with 18 bases between. The CDR3 spells CASRGDRERFYEQYF. Here the CDR3 DNA reads TGTGCCAGCAGGGGAGACAGAGAACGATTCTACGAGCAGTACTTC.

The chain has TRBV28 and TRBJ1-5; no definite D call. V shed 10 bases and J shed 3 bases, with 13 bases lying between them. The CDR3 loop spans 13 amino acids. CDR1 and CDR2 from the germline V gene are MDHEN and SYDVKM. The CDR3 reads CATWTAPNQPQHF. The CDR3 DNA is TGTGCCACCTGGACTGCCCCCAATCAGCCCCAGCATTTT.

This chain connects TRBV4-2 to TRBJ1-2, with TRBD1 identical over 7 bases. V shed 0 bases and J 4 bases; nucleotides not matched to a gene: 5. This CDR3 has 15 residues. Germline CDR1 and CDR2: LGHNA and YNFKEQ. The CDR3 region has the DNA TGTGCCAGCAGCCAAGATCACAGGGGTCCCTATGGCTACACCTTC. Its translation: CASSQDHRGPYGYTF.

V usage is TRBV9 and J usage is TRBJ2-7; the D gene is possibly TRBD2 (6 bases). Germline loops: CDR1 SGDLS, CDR2 YYNGEE. Trimming removed 3 bases from V and 5 bases from J, with 18 bases in between. This CDR3 is built from 15 residues. CDR3 bases: TGTGCCAGCAGCGCCGGCCGGGAGCTGTATAACGAGCAGTACTTC. This encodes CASSAGRELYNEQYF.

The gene calls are TRBV27 and TRBJ2-3; no definite D call. This CDR3 has 12 residues. Germline V CDR1 and CDR2: MNHEY, SMNVEV (reference sequence). Trimming removed 5 bases at V and 5 bases at J, with 8 bases between. The CDR3 DNA is TGTGCCAGCAGTCCATCACAAGATACGCAGTATTTT. Translation: CASSPSQDTQYF.

The rearrangement uses TRBV9 and TRBJ2-5; the D is unclear. Germline V CDR1 and CDR2: SGDLS, YYNGEE. Trimming removed 1 base at V and 8 bases at J, with 15 bases between. The CDR3 length is 14 residues. Here the CDR3 DNA reads TGTGCCAGCAGCGTAAGAGGAGACCTAGAAACCCAGTACTTC. This sequence encodes CASSVRGDLETQYF.

The rearrangement links TRBV9 to TRBJ1-5; 7 positions agree with TRBD1. The ends lost 4 bases at V and 2 bases at J; junction bases unmatched: 3. This CDR3 contains 14 residues. CDR1 and CDR2 (germline): SGDLS, YYNGEE. CDR3 nucleotides: TGTGCCAGCAGCCCCGGACAGGGCAATCAGCCCCAGCATTTT. Translating gives CASSPGQGNQPQHF.

CDR3 loop: CASSVGDGGHTDTQYF. The CDR3 DNA sequence: TGTGCCAGCAGTGTGGGGGACGGGGGACACACAGATACGCAGTATTTT. V is TRBV2 and J is TRBJ2-3; the D gene could be TRBD1 or TRBD2 (6 bases each). V was trimmed by 4 bases and J by 2 bases, leaving 16 bases between them. The CDR3 contains 16 residues. Germline V gene data show CDR1 as SNHLY and CDR2 as FYNNEI.